Sequencing of this TCR beta chain was carried out in a study of chemoradiotherapy in HPV16-positive cancers. Background on the study: Two HPV16-positive patients' cells yielded candidate HPV-specific clones and common motifs.

Findings and caveats of the study: For HPV16-positive patients, expanding HPV-responsive T cells associated with longer recurrence-free survival. The functional HPV-specific definition rests on just two HPV16-positive patients. During treatment, candidate HPV-specific clones and E7-related motifs expanded in tumor.

Clones were sequenced by immunoSEQ multiplex PCR, and TCRdb holds only the in-frame ones, with some missing. The sample gives about 950 clones, more than 75% of which show up once; roughly 5.3% is in the top ten. This clone was seen just once. Its antigen is undetermined. Source: tumor tissue, taken from a patient who underwent chemoradiotherapy. This clonotype originated in a human donor with HPV-associated anogenital cancer.

CDR3 protein: CASSPSGHGSYEQYF. Here the CDR3 DNA reads TGCGCCAGCAGCCCATCCGGGCACGGATCCTACGAGCAGTACTTC. The rearrangement links TRBV5-1 to TRBJ2-7; unclear D gene. Between the trimmed V and J ends, which lost 4 bases and 1 base, there was a span of 15 bases. From germline, CDR1 is SGHRS and CDR2 YFSETQ. This CDR3 has 15 amino acids. Supplemented by reference TRBV5-1 and TRBJ2-7, the full variable domain reads KAGVTQTPRYLIKTRGQQVTLSCSPISGHRSVSWYQQTPGQGLQFLFEYFSETQRNKGNFPGRFSGRQFSNSRSEMNVSTLELGDSALYLCASSPSGHGSYEQYFGPGTRLTVT.